This T cell receptor beta chain was identified in a study of cytomegalovirus exposure and HLA in healthy donors. Across the whole study: The study placed around 80% of its approximately 400 genotyped donors in the Caucasian-associated ancestry cluster. Study-wide results and caveats: In an earlier analysis, productive rearrangement rates for most beta V segments clustered near 90% or 30%. Rarity characterized most TCR sequences, yet some public TCRs appeared in many donors. In vitro data verified a few CMV-associated chains as specific for CMV antigens.

This clone turned up a few times. What it binds is not known. The junction departs from germline at one end; a sequencing error may be responsible. A multiplex PCR was run with 60 Vbeta primers and 13 Jbeta primers. Repertoires were generated with immunoSEQ multiplex PCR, while TCRdb's copy carries only in-frame clones and drops some. The sample records about 130,000 clones, approximately 17% being singletons. This TCR came from a female donor in good health and CMV-seropositive. The sample was PBMCs.

The CDR3 reads CASSEVLPNQGFSYEQYF. The CDR3 region has the DNA TGTGCCAGCAGCGAAGTACTTCCCAATCAGGGGTTCTCCTACGAGCAGTACTTC. V usage is TRBV6-1 and J usage is TRBJ2-7, with a possible D match to TRBD1 (6 bases). Germline V gives CDR1 MNHNS, CDR2 SASEGT. This CDR3 has 18 residues.